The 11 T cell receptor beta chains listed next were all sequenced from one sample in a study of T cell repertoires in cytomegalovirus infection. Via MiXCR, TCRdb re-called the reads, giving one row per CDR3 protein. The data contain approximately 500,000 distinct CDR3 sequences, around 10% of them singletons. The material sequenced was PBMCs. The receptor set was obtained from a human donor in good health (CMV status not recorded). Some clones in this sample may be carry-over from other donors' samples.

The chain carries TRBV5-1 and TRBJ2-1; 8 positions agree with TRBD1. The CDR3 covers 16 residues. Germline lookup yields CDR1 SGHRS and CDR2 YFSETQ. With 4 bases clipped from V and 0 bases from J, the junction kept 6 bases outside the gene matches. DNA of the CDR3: TGCGCCAGCAGCCGCGGACAGGGAAGCTCCTACAATGAGCAGTTCTTC. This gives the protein CASSRGQGSSYNEQFF.

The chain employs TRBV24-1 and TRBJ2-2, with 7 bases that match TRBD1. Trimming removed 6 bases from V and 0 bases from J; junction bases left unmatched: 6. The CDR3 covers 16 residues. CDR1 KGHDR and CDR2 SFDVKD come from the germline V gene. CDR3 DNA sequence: TGTGCCACCAGTCCTACCGGGACAGCGAACACCGGGGAGCTGTTTTTT. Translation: CATSPTGTANTGELFF.

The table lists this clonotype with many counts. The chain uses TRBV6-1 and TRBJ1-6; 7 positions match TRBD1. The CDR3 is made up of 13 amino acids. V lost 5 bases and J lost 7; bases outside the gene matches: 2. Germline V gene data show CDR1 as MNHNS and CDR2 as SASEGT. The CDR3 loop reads CASSRQGNSPLHF. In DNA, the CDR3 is TGTGCCAGCAGTAGACAGGGAAATTCACCCCTCCACTTT.

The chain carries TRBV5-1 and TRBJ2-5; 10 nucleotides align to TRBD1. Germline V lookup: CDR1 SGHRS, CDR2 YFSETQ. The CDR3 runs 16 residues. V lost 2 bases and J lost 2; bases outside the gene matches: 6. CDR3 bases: TGCGCCAGCAGCTTCTCCGGGACAGGGGCGCAAGAGACCCAGTACTTC. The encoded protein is CASSFSGTGAQETQYF.

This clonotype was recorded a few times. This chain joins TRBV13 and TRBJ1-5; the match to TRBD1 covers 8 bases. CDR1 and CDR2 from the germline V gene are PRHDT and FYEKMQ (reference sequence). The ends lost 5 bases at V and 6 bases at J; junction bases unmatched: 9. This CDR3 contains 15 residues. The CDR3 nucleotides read TGTGCCAGCAGCAAAGGACAGGGAAAGGCTCAGCCCCAGCATTTT. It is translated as CASSKGQGKAQPQHF.

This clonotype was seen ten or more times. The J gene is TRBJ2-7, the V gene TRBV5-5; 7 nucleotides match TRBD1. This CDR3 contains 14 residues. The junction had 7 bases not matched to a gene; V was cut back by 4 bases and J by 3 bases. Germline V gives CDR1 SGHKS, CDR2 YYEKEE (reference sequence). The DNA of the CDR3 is TGTGCCAGCAGCGGGACAGATAAGTTCTACGAGCAGTACTTC. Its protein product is CASSGTDKFYEQYF. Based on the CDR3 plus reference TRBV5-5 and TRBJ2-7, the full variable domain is DAGVTQSPTHLIKTRGQQVTLRCSPISGHKSVSWYQQVLGQGPQFIFQYYEKEERGRGNFPDRFSARQFPNYSSELNVNALLLGDSALYLCASSGTDKFYEQYFGPGTRLTVT.

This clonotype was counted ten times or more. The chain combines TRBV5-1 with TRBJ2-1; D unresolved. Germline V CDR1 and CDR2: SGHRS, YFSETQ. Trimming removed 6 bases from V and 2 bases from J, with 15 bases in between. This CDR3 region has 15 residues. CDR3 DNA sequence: TGCGCCAGCACCCGCGGCGATCACCCCTACAATGAGCAGTTCTTC. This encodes CASTRGDHPYNEQFF.

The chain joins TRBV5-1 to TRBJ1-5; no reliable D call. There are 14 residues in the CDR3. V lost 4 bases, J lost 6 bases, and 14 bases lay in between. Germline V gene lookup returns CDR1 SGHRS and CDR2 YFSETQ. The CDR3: CASSQVVGSQPQHF. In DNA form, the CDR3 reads TGCGCCAGCAGCCAAGTTGTGGGCAGTCAGCCCCAGCATTTT.

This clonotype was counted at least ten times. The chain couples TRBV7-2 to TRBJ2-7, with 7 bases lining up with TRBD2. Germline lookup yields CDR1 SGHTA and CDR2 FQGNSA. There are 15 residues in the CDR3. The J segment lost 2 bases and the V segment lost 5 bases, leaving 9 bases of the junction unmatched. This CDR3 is CASSLYGGGTYEQYF. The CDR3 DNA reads TGTGCCAGCAGCCTCTACGGCGGGGGAACCTACGAGCAGTACTTC.

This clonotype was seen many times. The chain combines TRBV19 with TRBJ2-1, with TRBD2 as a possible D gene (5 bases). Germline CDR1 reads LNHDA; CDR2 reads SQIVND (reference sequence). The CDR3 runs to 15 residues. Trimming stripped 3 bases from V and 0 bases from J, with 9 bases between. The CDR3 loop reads CASSIAGISYNEQFF. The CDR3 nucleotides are TGTGCCAGTAGTATTGCCGGGATCTCCTACAATGAGCAGTTCTTC.

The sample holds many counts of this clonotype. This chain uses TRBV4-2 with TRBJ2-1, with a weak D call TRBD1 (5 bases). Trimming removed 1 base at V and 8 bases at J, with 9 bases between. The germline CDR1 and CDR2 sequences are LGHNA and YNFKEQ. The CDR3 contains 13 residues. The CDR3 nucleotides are TGTGCCAGCAGCCAAGTGGTAGGGGATGAGCAGTTCTTC. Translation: CASSQVVGDEQFF.